These 14 T cell receptor beta chains originate from one sample sequenced in a study of blood T cell repertoires in COVID-19. Clones were read by immunoSEQ multiplex PCR, and TCRdb kept only the in-frame ones, dropping some. The sample comprises under 200,000 clones, roughly 80% of which are singletons, and roughly 3.4% rests with the top ten. The sample taken for sequencing was PBMCs or T cells enriched from blood (not recorded which). These TCRs come from a woman aged 55-70 years who had recovered from COVID-19.

The chain combines TRBV27 with TRBJ1-2, with TRBD1 matching 7 bases. The CDR3 contains 15 residues. CDR1 and CDR2 (germline): MNHEY, SMNVEV (reference sequence). V was clipped by 2 bases and J by 3 bases; unmatched bases: 6. Written as DNA, the CDR3 is TGTGCCAGCAGTTTAATCGGACAGGAGGACTATGGCTACACCTTC. Its protein is CASSLIGQEDYGYTF.

The chain is built from TRBV30 and TRBJ2-7, with 11 bases aligning to TRBD2. This CDR3 is 14 amino acids long. J lost 7 bases, V lost 8 bases, and 13 bases had no gene match. The V gene's germline CDR1 is GTSNPN and CDR2 SVGIG (reference sequence). The CDR3 protein is CARRSSGGAEEQYF. The CDR3 DNA is TGTGCCCGAAGGAGTAGCGGGGGGGCAGAAGAGCAGTACTTC.

V usage is TRBV19 and J usage is TRBJ1-2; possibly TRBD1 for D (5 bases). Germline CDR1 and CDR2: LNHDA and SQIVND (reference sequence). The CDR3 covers 13 residues. Trimming shortened V by 0 bases and J by 8 bases, and 10 bases separated the two germline ends. CDR3 nucleotides: TGTGCCAGTAGTATAGATCAGGGAACCGGCTACACCTTC. It codes for CASSIDQGTGYTF.

The chain links TRBV27 to TRBJ1-2; D may be TRBD1 (6 bases). CDR3 length: 16 amino acids. Germline V gives CDR1 MNHEY, CDR2 SMNVEV (reference sequence). Trimming removed 4 bases at V and 4 bases at J, with 19 bases between. The CDR3 sequence: CASSYSPRQDPYGYTF. The CDR3 DNA reads as TGTGCCAGCAGTTATTCCCCCAGACAGGATCCCTATGGCTACACCTTC.

The table lists this clone with a few counts. This chain connects TRBV4-2 to TRBJ2-5, with TRBD2 matching over 7 bases. With V trimmed by 0 bases and J by 0 bases, 4 bases remained unmatched. Germline CDR1 is LGHNA and CDR2 is YNFKEQ. The CDR3 is made up of 16 amino acids. For the CDR3, the DNA is TGTGCCAGCAGCCAAGATTTCGGGGGGTACCAAGAGACCCAGTACTTC. Its translation is CASSQDFGGYQETQYF.

The V call is TRBV15, the J call TRBJ1-3; a weak D match, TRBD1 (5 bases). The CDR3 consists of 14 residues. Germline V gene data show CDR1 as LNHNV and CDR2 as YYDKDF (reference sequence). Trimming took 6 bases from V and 0 from J, leaving 9 bases between them. CDR3 in amino acids: CATRVTASGNTIYF. The DNA of the CDR3 is TGTGCCACCAGGGTGACAGCCTCTGGAAACACCATATATTTT.

J is TRBJ1-5 and V is TRBV18; tentatively, D is TRBD1 (5 bases). This CDR3 region has 15 residues. V was pared by 3 bases and J by 0 bases, with 9 bases between. In germline, CDR1 is KGHSH, CDR2 LQKENI. CDR3 loop: CASSPGPDSNQPQHF. CDR3 bases: TGTGCCAGCTCACCGGGGCCGGATAGCAATCAGCCCCAGCATTTT.

This clone has just a few counts. The chain links TRBV12-3 or TRBV12-4 to TRBJ2-7, with unresolved D. The CDR3 is 12 residues long. V was trimmed by 3 bases and J by 5 bases, leaving 8 bases between them. In DNA form, the CDR3 reads TGTGCCAGCAGTTTTAACAGCAACGAGCAGTACTTC. Amino acids: CASSFNSNEQYF.

The chain links TRBV10-2 to TRBJ2-3; 7 bases align to TRBD1. V gave up 6 bases and J gave up 4 bases; unmatched junction bases: 4. The CDR3 runs 13 residues. Germline V CDR1 and CDR2: WSHSY, SAAADI. The CDR3 reads CASSTGAADTQYF. As DNA, the CDR3 is TGCGCCAGCAGCACAGGGGCGGCAGATACGCAGTATTTT.

The chain employs TRBV5-1 and TRBJ1-2, with TRBD1 matching over 9 bases. This CDR3 is built from 18 residues. Germline V gives CDR1 SGHRS, CDR2 YFSETQ. V gave up 4 bases and J gave up 0 bases; unmatched junction bases: 13. DNA of the CDR3: TGCGCCAGCAGCCCAAATACCGGGACAGGGACTGCTAACTATGGCTACACCTTC. It is translated as CASSPNTGTGTANYGYTF.

V usage is TRBV6-5 and J usage is TRBJ1-2; 10 nucleotides agree with TRBD1. The CDR3 loop spans 14 amino acids. Trimming took 5 bases from V and 6 from J; bases not matched to a gene: 6. The germline V gene encodes CDR1 MNHEY and CDR2 SVGAGI. CDR3 sequence (DNA): TGTGCCAGCAGTCGGACAGGGGGGGGAGATGGCTACACCTTC. Translation: CASSRTGGGDGYTF.

The genes are TRBV11-2 and TRBJ2-5; D is undetermined. V lost 4 bases to trimming and J lost 5 bases, with 11 bases between them. Germline CDR1 is SGHAT and CDR2 is FQNNGV. The CDR3 spans 13 residues. CDR3 DNA sequence: TGTGCCAGCAGCTCTTATTCCCAGGAGACCCAGTACTTC. Its protein product is CASSSYSQETQYF.

The chain carries TRBV19 and TRBJ2-3; 11 nucleotides match TRBD2. V lost 5 bases, J lost 0 bases, and 4 bases stayed unmatched. Germline CDR1 and CDR2: LNHDA and SQIVND (reference sequence). This CDR3 is built from 16 residues. The CDR3 nucleotides are TGTGCCAGTAGTGTGGGACTAGCGGAGAGCACAGATACGCAGTATTTT. This encodes CASSVGLAESTDTQYF.

This chain joins TRBV5-1 and TRBJ2-1, with 8 nucleotides matching TRBD1. J was trimmed by 5 bases and V by 0 bases; bases with no gene match: 10. Germline assignment: CDR1 SGHRS and CDR2 YFSETQ. The CDR3 spans 17 residues. The CDR3 here is CASSLAFAGQVDNEQFF. CDR3 nucleotide sequence: TGCGCCAGCAGCTTGGCATTTGCGGGACAGGTGGACAATGAGCAGTTCTTC.